This is a list of T cell receptor beta chains from one sample in a study of T cells in Graves' hyperthyroidism and ophthalmopathy. TCRdb recomputed calls from the multiplex PCR reads with MiXCR, one row per CDR3 protein. The table lists 500,000 to 650,000 distinct CDR3 sequences, about 15% of them singletons, with about 12% in the top ten. The sequenced sample consisted of blood. These receptors originate from a woman in her forties or fifties with Graves' ophthalmopathy. Both conserved end residues are part of each CDR3. The order of the fields is V gene, clone size, J gene, D gene, CDR3 DNA, CDR3 protein. D genes are given only for firm matches. Clone size is given for some rows only: seen once, a few or many times, or a class if the clone is expanded.

TRBV6-5	-	TRBJ2-5	-	TGTGCCAGCAGTTACTCGCTGACAGGTTCTCAAGAGACCCAGTACTTC	CASSYSLTGSQETQYF
TRBV5-5	many	TRBJ2-1	TRBD1	TGTGCCAGCAGCTTGGCCGGGACAGGGGGCAATGAGCAGTTCTTC	CASSLAGTGGNEQFF
TRBV7-9	many	TRBJ2-3	TRBD2	TGTGCCAGCAGCTTTATTCCGGGAGGTCAGAGAGATAGCACAGATACGCAGTATTTT	CASSFIPGGQRDSTDTQYF
TRBV11-1	many	TRBJ2-3	TRBD1	TGTGCCAGCAGCCCAATAGGGGGACAGGGGGCGACAGATACGCAGTATTTT	CASSPIGGQGATDTQYF
TRBV18	-	TRBJ2-7	TRBD2	TGTGCCAGCTCACCACCTAGCGGGAGTCGGAACGAGCAGTACTTC	CASSPPSGSRNEQYF
TRBV7-9	many	TRBJ1-1	-	TGTGCCAGCAGCTTATCGGAAGCTTTCTTT	CASSLSEAFF
TRBV19	few	TRBJ1-4	-	TGTGCCAGTAGTCAGTTTGGAGTCACAGGGGAAAAACTGTTTTTT	CASSQFGVTGEKLFF
TRBV6-1	many	TRBJ1-1	TRBD1	TGTGCCAGCAGTAGGACAGGGGGACGGACTGAAGCTTTCTTT	CASSRTGGRTEAFF
TRBV12-3/TRBV12-4	-	TRBJ2-7	-	TGTGCCAGCAGTTTTTTCCTCGCCGACACTGTCTCCTACGAGCAGTACTTC	CASSFFLADTVSYEQYF
TRBV30	-	TRBJ1-1	-	TGTGCCTGGAACGGTGGAGGTAGGGTGGCTTTCTTT	CAWNGGGRVAFF
TRBV12-3/TRBV12-4	many	TRBJ2-1	TRBD2	TGTGCCAGCAGTTTAATAAGTGGACTAGCGGTTCTTGAGCAGTTCTTC	CASSLISGLAVLEQFF
TRBV2	many	TRBJ1-1	-	TGTGCCATCACTCAGGGGAACACTGAAGCTTTCTTT	CAITQGNTEAFF
TRBV12-3/TRBV12-4	many	TRBJ1-5	-	TGTGCCAGCAGTTTAGCGCCGGAAGGGGATTATCAGCCCCAGCATTTT	CASSLAPEGDYQPQHF
TRBV4-3	-	TRBJ2-1	TRBD2	TGCGCCAGCAGCCAAAGAGTGGCTAGCGGGAGCCAGAGCTCCTACAATGAGCAGTTCTTC	CASSQRVASGSQSSYNEQFF
TRBV20-1	many	TRBJ2-3	TRBD2	TGCAGTGCCCTAGGAGTGGTGGGACTAGCCGCAGATACGCAGTATTTT	CSALGVVGLAADTQYF
TRBV27	few	TRBJ1-5	-	TGTGCCAGCAGTTTATTTAGTAGGGGCGGAAGCAATCAGCCCCAGCATTTT	CASSLFSRGGSNQPQHF
TRBV6-2/TRBV6-3	many	TRBJ2-7	TRBD1	TGTGCCAGCAGACCAACAGGGGTTAGAGGCTACGAGCAGTACTTC	CASRPTGVRGYEQYF
TRBV28	few	TRBJ2-7	TRBD2	TGTGCCAGCAGTTTGGTGGTAGCGGGAGGGCCTGTGTACGAGCAGTACTTC	CASSLVVAGGPVYEQYF
TRBV6-1	many	TRBJ2-7	TRBD2	TGTGCCAGCAGTTCCCTAGGGGAGGGAGGGCCCTCTAGAGACGAGCAGTACTTC	CASSSLGEGGPSRDEQYF
TRBV6-1	few	TRBJ2-6	TRBD1	TGTGCCAGTCCGGGACAGGGGGCAGGTGGGGCCAACGTCCTGACTTTC	CASPGQGAGGANVLTF
TRBV7-2	many	TRBJ2-5	TRBD2	TGTGCCAGCAGCCCTCGGGGACTAGCAGAAGAGACCCAGTACTTC	CASSPRGLAEETQYF
TRBV5-1	-	TRBJ1-1	TRBD1	TGCGCCAGCAGCCACAGGGGTGTTACTGAAGCTTTCTTT	CASSHRGVTEAFF
TRBV20-1	few	TRBJ1-3	-	TGCAGTGCTAGCGTAGGCTACCGCTCTGGAAACACCATATATTTT	CSASVGYRSGNTIYF
TRBV14	many	TRBJ2-2	TRBD2	TGTGCCAGCAGCCCGAGGACTAGTATTCCCACCGGGGAGCTGTTTTTT	CASSPRTSIPTGELFF
TRBV20-1	many	TRBJ2-3	TRBD2	TGCAGTGCTAGTGGCCTAGCGGCTCTGCGGGATACGCAGTATTTT	CSASGLAALRDTQYF
TRBV9	-	TRBJ2-2	TRBD2	TGTGCCAGCAGCGTAGCCAGCGGGAGTGCCACCGGGGAGCTGTTTTTT	CASSVASGSATGELFF
TRBV24-1	-	TRBJ2-1	-	TGTGCCACCAGTGGTGGTGACTCCTACAATGAGCAGTTCTTC	CATSGGDSYNEQFF
TRBV19	-	TRBJ1-1	-	TGTGCCAGTAGTCGTCAGATTATGAACACTGAAGCTTTCTTT	CASSRQIMNTEAFF
TRBV9	-	TRBJ2-5	TRBD2	TGTGCCAGCAGCGTGACTAGCGGGAGGGAGACCCAGTACTTC	CASSVTSGRETQYF
TRBV20-1	many	TRBJ2-1	-	TGCAGTGCCCTAGGGGATAGGGGGGAGGGATCCTACAATGAGCAGTTCTTC	CSALGDRGEGSYNEQFF
TRBV5-1	-	TRBJ2-7	TRBD1	TGCGCCAGCAGAAGAAACAGGGGAAGCTCCTACGAGCAGTACTTC	CASRRNRGSSYEQYF
TRBV6-1	many	TRBJ1-5	TRBD1	TGTGCCAGCAGTGACGGACAGGGAGGAAGGCAGCCCCAGCATTTT	CASSDGQGGRQPQHF
TRBV29-1	few	TRBJ2-7	-	TGCAGCGTTGTAAAGGGTGACTCCTACGAGCAGTACTTC	CSVVKGDSYEQYF
TRBV28	many	TRBJ2-1	TRBD1	TGTGCCAGCAGTTTATCTCCCAGGGACAGGGTTCACAATGAGCAGTTCTTC	CASSLSPRDRVHNEQFF
TRBV19	-	TRBJ2-7	TRBD1	TGTGCCAGTAGTATAGCGGGACAGAAAAGCTCCTACGAGCAGTACTTC	CASSIAGQKSSYEQYF
TRBV5-1	-	TRBJ2-1	-	TGCGCCAGCAGCTTGGGTGTTGTCGAGGAGCAGTTCTTC	CASSLGVVEEQFF
TRBV7-9	many	TRBJ2-2	-	TGTGCCAGCAGCTCGCATCCGGGACTTACCATCACCGGGGAGCTGTTTTTT	CASSSHPGLTITGELFF
TRBV19	many	TRBJ2-7	-	TGTGCCAGTAGTTCGGGGCCAGCCTCCTCCTACGAGCAGTACTTC	CASSSGPASSYEQYF
TRBV6-1	many	TRBJ2-2	TRBD1	TGTGCCAGCAGTCCCCAGGGGGTCGCGACCGGGGAGCTGTTTTTT	CASSPQGVATGELFF
TRBV14	once	TRBJ1-2	-	TGTGCCAGCAGCCAAGGCCTCCCAGGGGAAGGCTACACCTTC	CASSQGLPGEGYTF
TRBV9	few	TRBJ2-5	-	TGTGCCAGCAGCGTATCCGGGACCTGGGGTGAGACCCAGTACTTC	CASSVSGTWGETQYF
TRBV7-9	many	TRBJ2-2	TRBD1	TGTGCCAGCAGCTTAGTCAGGGGGCATACCGGGGAGCTGTTTTTT	CASSLVRGHTGELFF
TRBV6-2/TRBV6-3	many	TRBJ2-7	TRBD1	TGTGCCAGCACCTATGGGACAGGATACTACGAGCAGTACTTC	CASTYGTGYYEQYF
TRBV27	many	TRBJ2-3	-	TGTGCCAGCAGTTTACGAGGGCTTCGGAGTGTTACAGATACGCAGTATTTT	CASSLRGLRSVTDTQYF
TRBV2	many	TRBJ2-1	TRBD2	TGTGCCAGCATTTTCGAGACTAGCGGAGACGAGTTCTTC	CASIFETSGDEFF
TRBV12-5	many	TRBJ2-5	-	TGTGCTAGTGGTACCCCTGGAGGGCGGGAGACCCAGTACTTC	CASGTPGGRETQYF
TRBV4-1	many	TRBJ2-5	-	TGCGCCAGCAGCCAAGATCTGGCCGCCGCGATGGAGACCCAGTACTTC	CASSQDLAAAMETQYF
TRBV7-2	many	TRBJ2-5	TRBD2	TGTGCCAGCAGCCGCCGGGGGAGACTAGCGGTCCTCCAAGAGACCCAGTACTTC	CASSRRGRLAVLQETQYF
TRBV27	-	TRBJ2-3	-	TGTGCCAGCAGTTTAATTTGGACAGATACGCAGTATTTT	CASSLIWTDTQYF
TRBV30	many	TRBJ1-2	-	TGTGCCTGGAGCCCGGTAACCTCTAACTATGGCTACACCTTC	CAWSPVTSNYGYTF
TRBV10-3	-	TRBJ2-1	TRBD2	TGTGCCATCAAGTCTAGCGGTCCCAATGAGCAGTTCTTC	CAIKSSGPNEQFF
TRBV18	many	TRBJ1-6	TRBD1	TGTGCCAGCTCCCAGGGACAGGGCGGATCACCCCTCCACTTT	CASSQGQGGSPLHF
TRBV30	many	TRBJ2-1	-	TGTGCCTGGAGTCCTGAAGACTACTCCTACAATGAGCAGTTCTTC	CAWSPEDYSYNEQFF
TRBV7-2	-	TRBJ1-1	-	TGTGCCAGCAGCCCGGGACCTCACAAGTATGAAGCTTTCTTT	CASSPGPHKYEAFF
TRBV12-3/TRBV12-4	few	TRBJ2-3	-	TGTGCCAGCAGTTTAGTCGGACAAGCCCTTAGCACAGATACGCAGTATTTT	CASSLVGQALSTDTQYF
TRBV29-1	few	TRBJ2-1	-	TGCAGCGTTGATCTTGGATTCTACAATGAGCAGTTCTTC	CSVDLGFYNEQFF
TRBV6-1	many	TRBJ2-1	TRBD2	TGTGCCAGCAGTGATTGGACTAGCGGGAGTCTTGAGCAGTTCTTC	CASSDWTSGSLEQFF
TRBV7-3	-	TRBJ2-6	-	TGTGCCAGCAGCTCCCTGGGCTTTTCCTACTCTGGGGCCAACGTCCTGACTTTC	CASSSLGFSYSGANVLTF
TRBV7-3	many	TRBJ2-3	-	TGTGCCAGCAGCTCTACCGGGGCCACAGATACGCAGTATTTT	CASSSTGATDTQYF
TRBV18	-	TRBJ1-4	-	TGTGCCAGCTCACAAGGACCGGAAAAACTGTTTTTT	CASSQGPEKLFF